The 17 T cell receptor beta chains listed next were all sequenced from one sample in a study of T-cell reconstitution after alpha-beta-depleted transplantation in children. Preparation of the TCRbeta library was carried out with unique molecular identifiers. TCRdb recomputed calls from the PCR reads with MiXCR, one row per CDR3 protein. Here the sample spans some 500,000 distinct CDR3 sequences, 30% to 35% being singletons. The input for sequencing was PBMCs from the stem cell graft donor, taken from the stem cell graft. These receptors were obtained from a human donor who donated a stem cell graft to a child with aplastic anemia.

CDR3 protein: CASSPQDGTDTQYF. The CDR3, as DNA: TGTGCCAGCTCACCACAGGACGGCACAGATACGCAGTATTTT. This chain links TRBV18 with TRBJ2-3; D is unresolved. The CDR3 extends over 14 amino acids. Germline values: CDR1 KGHSH, CDR2 LQKENI. The V end lost 1 base, the J end lost 1 base, and 6 bases lay between the germline ends.

In its sample, this clonotype was seen a few times. The chain has TRBV4-3 and TRBJ2-3; D is unclear. The CDR3 sequence is 14 residues long. Germline CDR1 reads LGHNA; CDR2 reads YSLEER. The V end lost 2 bases, the J end lost 0 bases, and 6 bases lay between the germline ends. The CDR3 nucleotides are TGCGCCAGCAGCCAATTAACGAGCACAGATACGCAGTATTTT. Translating it yields CASSQLTSTDTQYF.

The V and J genes are TRBV29-1 and TRBJ1-2; no definite D call. V dropped 2 bases and J dropped 8 bases, with 21 bases sitting between them. Germline CDR1 and CDR2: SQVTM and ANQGSEA. CDR3 length: 15 amino acids. CDR3 sequence reads: CSVERASDPLRGYTF. CDR3 nucleotide sequence: TGCAGCGTTGAAAGGGCCTCGGATCCCCTTCGAGGCTACACCTTC. The whole variable domain, filled in from reference TRBV29-1 and TRBJ1-2, reads SAVISQKPSRDICQRGTSLTIQCQVDSQVTMMFWYRQQPGQSLTLIATANQGSEATYESGFVIDKFPISRPNLTFSTLTVSNMSPEDSSIYLCSVERASDPLRGYTFGSGTRLTVV.

CDR3: CASSSTRVSYNEQFF. The CDR3 DNA reads as TGTGCCAGCAGCTCCACTAGGGTCTCCTACAATGAGCAGTTCTTC. The chain uses TRBV7-9 and TRBJ2-1; a possible D gene is TRBD2 (5 bases). V lost 4 bases, J lost 0 bases, and 10 bases lay in between. The CDR3 runs 15 residues. Germline V gene lookup returns CDR1 SEHNR and CDR2 FQNEAQ (reference sequence).

This clonotype was observed a few times. The chain links TRBV29-1 to TRBJ1-2; 8 bases agree with TRBD1. V was clipped by 5 bases and J by 4 bases; unmatched bases: 9. In germline, CDR1 is SQVTM, CDR2 ANQGSEA. CDR3 size: 14 residues. The CDR3 region is CSVLPTGALYGYTF. DNA of the CDR3: TGCAGCGTTCTCCCGACAGGGGCTCTCTATGGCTACACCTTC.

The V gene is TRBV20-1, the J gene TRBJ2-3; unclear D gene. There are 13 residues in the CDR3. Germline values: CDR1 DFQATT, CDR2 SNEGSKA (reference sequence). CDR3 sequence: CSSMGKGTDTQYF. CDR3 DNA: TGCAGCTCGATGGGGAAGGGCACAGATACGCAGTATTTT.

The chain carries TRBV15 and TRBJ1-4; a possible D gene is TRBD1 (6 bases). V dropped 3 bases and J dropped 4 bases, with 12 bases sitting between them. The CDR3 is made up of 15 amino acids. The germline CDR1 and CDR2 sequences are LNHNV and YYDKDF (reference sequence). The CDR3 nucleotides are TGTGCCACCAGCAGGGTCAGGGGAGTTAATGAAAAACTGTTTTTT. This encodes CATSRVRGVNEKLFF. Variable domain in full (rest from reference TRBV15 and TRBJ1-4): DAMVIQNPRYQVTQFGKPVTLSCSQTLNHNVMYWYQQKSSQAPKLLFHYYDKDFNNEADTPDNFQSRRPNTSFCFLDIRSPGLGDTAMYLCATSRVRGVNEKLFFGSGTQLSVL.

This rearrangement joins TRBV3-1 to TRBJ2-1; TRBD2 is a possible D gene (6 bases). CDR3 length: 14 residues. Germline CDR1 LGHDT, CDR2 YNNKEL (reference sequence). The V end was cut by 2 bases, the J end by 7 bases, with 12 bases between. The CDR3 sequence: CASSQRIGRNEQFF. Written as DNA, the CDR3 is TGTGCCAGCAGCCAACGCATTGGGAGGAATGAGCAGTTCTTC.

The sample holds a few counts of this clonotype. This chain links TRBV6-2 or TRBV6-3 with TRBJ1-5; D is unclear. Trimming pared 11 bases from V and 0 bases from J, leaving 11 bases between. Germline V gene lookup returns CDR1 MNHEY and CDR2 SVGEGT. The CDR3 loop spans 13 amino acids. CDR3 bases: TGTGCCGCAGCGGATTATAGCAATCAGCCCCAGCATTTT. It translates to CAAADYSNQPQHF.

The chain joins TRBV4-3 to TRBJ1-2, with 11 bases lining up with TRBD1. V was pared by 0 bases and J by 5 bases, with 5 bases of the junction left unmatched. CDR3 length: 16 amino acids. Germline CDR1 reads LGHNA; CDR2 reads YSLEER. The chain's CDR3 is CASSQEGTGGEYGYTF. CDR3 in DNA: TGCGCCAGCAGCCAAGAAGGGACAGGGGGAGAATATGGCTACACCTTC.

This clonotype was recorded only once. The genes are TRBV7-9 and TRBJ1-5; maybe TRBD1 (5 bases). Trimming stripped 2 bases from V and 4 bases from J, with 9 bases between. There are 14 residues in the CDR3. CDR1 is SEHNR, CDR2 FQNEAQ, per germline (reference sequence). The CDR3 loop is CASSLYPGNQPQHF. The CDR3 DNA follows: TGTGCCAGCAGCTTATATCCAGGGAATCAGCCCCAGCATTTT.

This clonotype has a handful of counts. The chain recombines TRBV7-6 with TRBJ2-3; 8 bases are a match to TRBD2. V lost 1 base, J lost 4 bases, and 4 bases stayed unmatched. Germline V gene data show CDR1 as SGHVS and CDR2 as FNYEAQ. The CDR3 runs 15 residues. CDR3 sequence (DNA): TGTGCCAGCAGCTTAGAGGTGCGGGAGGCAGATACGCAGTATTTT. It is translated as CASSLEVREADTQYF.

The chain joins TRBV6-1 to TRBJ1-3; D call uncertain. Per germline, CDR1 MNHNS and CDR2 SASEGT. The CDR3 covers 19 residues. V was clipped by 0 bases and J by 4 bases, with 22 bases between them. The CDR3 spells CASSEALGAAPFRGNTIYF. As DNA, the CDR3 is TGTGCCAGCAGTGAAGCCCTAGGAGCAGCACCCTTTCGGGGAAACACCATATATTTT.

This clonotype was seen more than once but under ten times. The gene calls are TRBV7-2 and TRBJ2-3, with D perhaps being TRBD1 or TRBD2 (5 bases each). Per the germline V gene, CDR1 is SGHTA and CDR2 is FQGNSA. The CDR3 sequence is 14 residues long. The V and J ends lost 5 bases and 2 bases respectively, with 11 bases between them. The CDR3 reads CASSVPGTTDTQYF. CDR3 bases: TGTGCCAGCAGCGTACCCGGGACCACAGATACGCAGTATTTT.

A few counts support this clonotype. The chain has TRBV6-5 and TRBJ1-5; 7 nucleotides match TRBD1. The CDR3 covers 15 residues. The V gene's germline CDR1 is MNHEY and CDR2 SVGAGI. J lost 0 bases, V lost 2 bases, and 1 base had no gene match. The CDR3 loop is CASSYGQDSNQPQHF. DNA of the CDR3: TGTGCCAGCAGTTACGGACAGGATAGCAATCAGCCCCAGCATTTT.

This clonotype was detected only a few times. The rearrangement joins TRBV6-5 to TRBJ2-7, with 9 bases identical to TRBD1. The trim removed 6 bases at V and 3 bases at J, leaving 9 bases unmatched. The CDR3 spans 15 residues. Germline loops: CDR1 MNHEY, CDR2 SVGAGI. As DNA, the CDR3 is TGTGCCAGCAGATACGGACAGGGGAGGGTCTACGAGCAGTACTTC. This gives the protein CASRYGQGRVYEQYF.

The chain joins TRBV27 to TRBJ1-4, with TRBD1 matching 11 bases. Germline V gene lookup returns CDR1 MNHEY and CDR2 SMNVEV (reference sequence). The CDR3 sequence is 15 residues long. With 6 bases clipped from V and 5 bases from J, the junction kept 5 bases outside the gene matches. For the CDR3, the DNA is TGTGCCAGCAGGGACAGGGGGCTACGGAATGAAAAACTGTTTTTT. Its translation is CASRDRGLRNEKLFF.